Listed here are 8 T cell receptor beta chains from one sample, sequenced in a study of cytomegalovirus exposure and HLA in healthy donors. 60 Vbeta and 13 Jbeta primers were used in PCR. Repertoires were generated with immunoSEQ multiplex PCR, while TCRdb's copy carries only in-frame clones and drops some. This table holds 200,000 to 250,000 clones, 80% to 90% found once. Sequenced: PBMCs. These TCRs come from a woman aged 18-35 years in good health and CMV-seronegative.

The genes are TRBV5-1 and TRBJ2-3; 8 positions match TRBD1. From germline, CDR1 is SGHRS and CDR2 YFSETQ. The CDR3 loop spans 15 amino acids. V was clipped by 1 base and J by 4 bases; unmatched bases: 5. In DNA form, the CDR3 reads TGCGCCAGCAGCTTGCCGACAGGGGTCCCAGATACGCAGTATTTT. Its translation is CASSLPTGVPDTQYF.

The chain carries TRBV6-5 and TRBJ1-4; 7 bases match TRBD1. Germline V CDR1 and CDR2: MNHEY, SVGAGI. CDR3 size: 13 residues. V gave up 8 bases and J gave up 4 bases; unmatched junction bases: 4. The CDR3 sequence: CASGTARNEKLFF. CDR3 DNA: TGTGCCAGCGGGACAGCCCGTAATGAAAAACTGTTTTTT.

The gene calls are TRBV5-1 and TRBJ2-5; 8 bases match TRBD1. This CDR3 comprises 15 residues. Germline V CDR1 and CDR2: SGHRS, YFSETQ. V trimming: 2 bases; J trimming: 2 bases; junction bases outside the gene matches: 5. CDR3: CASSFLQGGQETQYF. CDR3 bases: TGCGCCAGCAGCTTTCTACAGGGGGGTCAAGAGACCCAGTACTTC.

V gene TRBV9 combines with J gene TRBJ1-2; TRBD1 matches at 12 bases. The CDR3 totals 15 residues. Germline V gene lookup returns CDR1 SGDLS and CDR2 YYNGEE. The V gene end was trimmed by 1 base and the J gene end by 7 bases; junction bases not matched to a gene: 5. CDR3 nucleotides: TGTGCCAGCAGCGTATTAGGGACAGGGGGCTCTGGCTACACCTTC. Amino acids: CASSVLGTGGSGYTF.

The gene calls are TRBV6-4 and TRBJ2-7; 9 positions match TRBD2. The CDR3 sequence is 19 residues long. V was clipped by 8 bases and J by 0 bases; unmatched bases: 20. Germline CDR1 is MRHNA and CDR2 is SNTAGT. CDR3 amino acids: CASGQRGASRFSSSYEQYF. The CDR3 region has the DNA TGTGCCAGCGGCCAGCGGGGGGCTTCACGGTTCTCCAGCTCCTACGAGCAGTACTTC.

V gene TRBV21-1 combines with J gene TRBJ1-2. TRBV21-1 is reported as a pseudogene. CDR3 length: 13 amino acids. The CDR3 reads CASSSHGYYGYTF. DNA for the CDR3: TGTGCCAGCAGCTCCCACGGGTACTATGGCTACACCTTC.

The chain combines TRBV11-3 with TRBJ2-1; 9 bases are a match to TRBD2. Germline lookup yields CDR1 SGHNT and CDR2 YENEEA. V dropped 3 bases and J dropped 7; count of bases not matched to a gene: 7. The CDR3 runs to 15 residues. Here the CDR3 DNA reads TGTGCCAGCAGCTTCCCCAGCGGGAGGTTTAATGAGCAGTTCTTC. It specifies CASSFPSGRFNEQFF.

The chain links TRBV4-1 to TRBJ1-1; possibly TRBD1 for D (6 bases). CDR3 length: 15 residues. V lost 1 base and J lost 5, with 14 bases in between. Germline lookup yields CDR1 MGHRA and CDR2 YSYEKL. CDR3: CASSQAGRGSTEAFF. CDR3 sequence (DNA): TGCGCCAGCAGCCAAGCAGGCAGGGGTTCGACTGAAGCTTTCTTT.